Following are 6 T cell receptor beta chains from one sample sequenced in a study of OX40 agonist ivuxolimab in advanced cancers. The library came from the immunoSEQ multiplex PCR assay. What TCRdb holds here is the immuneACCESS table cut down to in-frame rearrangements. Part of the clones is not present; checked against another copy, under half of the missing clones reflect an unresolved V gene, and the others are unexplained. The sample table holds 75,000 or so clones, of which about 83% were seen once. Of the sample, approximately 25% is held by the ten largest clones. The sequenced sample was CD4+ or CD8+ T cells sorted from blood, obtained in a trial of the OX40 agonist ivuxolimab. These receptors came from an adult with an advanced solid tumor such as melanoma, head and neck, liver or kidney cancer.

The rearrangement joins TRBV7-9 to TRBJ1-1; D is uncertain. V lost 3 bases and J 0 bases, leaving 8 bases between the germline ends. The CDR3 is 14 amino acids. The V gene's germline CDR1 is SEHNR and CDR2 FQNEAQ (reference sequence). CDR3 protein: CASSFIEMNTEAFF. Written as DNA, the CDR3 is TGTGCCAGCAGCTTCATTGAGATGAACACTGAAGCTTTCTTT.

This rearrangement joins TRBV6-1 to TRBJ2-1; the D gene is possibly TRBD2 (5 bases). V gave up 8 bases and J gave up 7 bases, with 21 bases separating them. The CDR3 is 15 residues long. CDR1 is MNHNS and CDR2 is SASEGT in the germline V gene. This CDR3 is CASSRGLSRSNEQFF. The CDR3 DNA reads TGTGCCAGCTCTAGAGGGCTATCTCGGTCTAATGAGCAGTTCTTC.

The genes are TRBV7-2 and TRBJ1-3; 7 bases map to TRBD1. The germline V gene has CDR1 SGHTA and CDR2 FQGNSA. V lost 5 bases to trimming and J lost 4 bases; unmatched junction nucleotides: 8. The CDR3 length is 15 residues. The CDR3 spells CASSRETGNGNTIYF. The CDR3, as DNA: TGTGCCAGCAGCCGCGAGACAGGGAACGGAAACACCATATATTTT.

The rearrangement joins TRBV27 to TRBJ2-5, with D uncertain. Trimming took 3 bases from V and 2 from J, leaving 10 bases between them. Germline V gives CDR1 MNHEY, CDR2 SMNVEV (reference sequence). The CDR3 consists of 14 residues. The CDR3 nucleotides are TGTGCCAGCAGTTTCATCCAGTCTCAAGAGACCCAGTACTTC. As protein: CASSFIQSQETQYF.

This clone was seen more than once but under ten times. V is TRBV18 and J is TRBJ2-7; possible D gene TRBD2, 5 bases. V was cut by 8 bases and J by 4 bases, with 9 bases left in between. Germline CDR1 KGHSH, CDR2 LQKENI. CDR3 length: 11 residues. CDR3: CASGLEYEQYF. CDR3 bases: TGTGCCAGCGGACTCGAGTACGAGCAGTACTTC.

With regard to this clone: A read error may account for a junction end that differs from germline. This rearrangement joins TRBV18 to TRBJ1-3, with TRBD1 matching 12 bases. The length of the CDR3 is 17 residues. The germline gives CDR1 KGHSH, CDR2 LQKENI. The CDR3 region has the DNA TGTGCCAGCTCGCCACCGGGACAGGGGGCGATTGGAAACACCATATATTTT. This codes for CASSPPGQGAIGNTIYF. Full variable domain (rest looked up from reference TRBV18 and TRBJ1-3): NAGVMQNPRHLVRRRGQEARLRCSPMKGHSHVYWYRQLPEEGLKFMVYLQKENIIDESGMPKERFSAEFPKEGPSILRIQQVVRGDSAAYFCASSPPGQGAIGNTIYFGEGSWLTVV.